This T cell receptor (beta chain) comes out of a study of shared clonotypes between healthy human individuals (dated by TCRdb to the early 2020s). About the full investigation: The cohort included a few men and a couple of women between 18 and 49 years of age. For each donor, three plates each were used for CD4 naive and CD4 memory, two plates were used for CD8 naive, and one plate was used for CD8 memory. To estimate repertoire size and how much clonotype sharing occurs between individuals, the study deeply sequenced the blood TCR repertoires of roughly 5 healthy adults. Per donor, leukapheresis produced somewhere between about 0.94 and 10 billion PBMCs. To increase sequencing depth and limit assay-specific biases, TCR repertoire library preparation and sequencing were carried out by different laboratories using diverse techniques.

Using the deep immunoSEQ assay, TCR CDR3 regions were amplified from genomic DNA by multiplex PCR. Extracted genomic DNA from each cell subset was spread evenly across all wells of several immunoSEQ 96-well plates, with each plate serving as a replicate. For sorted subsets, roughly 200 ng genomic DNA, equal to about 30,000 T cell genomes, was loaded into each replicate PCR. The purified libraries were quantified using a Qubit 3.0 fluorometer, sized with a Bioanalyzer 2100, and then quantified again using the KAPA Library Quantification kit. A separate single-read 150-cycle Illumina NextSeq 550 flow cell was used to sequence each immunoSEQ 96-well plate. The authors' pipeline ran thus. The immunoSEQ output contained only junctional sequences without quality scores, so filtering could not match that applied to full-length reads. Sequences were annotated with PyIR, a Python wrapper for IgBLAST v1.9, and V/J genes and CDR3 were assigned using IMGT germline references. Reads were filtered out if the reads had weak V/J assignments (E-value above 1e-6), no CDR3, stop codons, out-of-frame junctions, or ambiguous translated residues. V3J clonotypes were defined as sequences sharing the same inferred V gene, J gene, and CDR3 amino acid sequence. To compute the percentage overlap between repertoires, the number of shared unique clonotypes was divided by the size of the smaller repertoire. Three approaches were used to assess repertoire richness: RTK rarefaction, the Chao1 estimator, and Recon v2.1 estimates of unobserved clonotypes. OLGA was used to compute generation probabilities for all TCRbeta clonotypes that the gDNA method yielded from a handful of donors. Here the immuneACCESS table is served through TCRdb, limited to in-frame sequences with V and J called. Missing clones are a known gap in these copies; in checked studies unresolved V genes cover under half, and the rest lacks a known reason. The V and J calls and clone size come from that table; D and trimming were worked out from the DNA. The sample contains roughly 660,000 clones, 90% of them found a single time. The ten biggest clones cover 34% of the sample.

Paper-wide results and their limitations: Even with the large sequencing depth, rarefaction of the sorted-subset datasets indicated that sequencing was incomplete. Estimated clonotype richness was generally larger for naive than for memory subsets. When a few donors were compared, the shared fraction of clonotypes was approximately 5% for naive CD4, around 3.6% for naive CD8, roughly 2.5% for memory CD4, and about 0.36% for memory CD8. Compared with non-shared clonotypes, clonotypes shared by all four sorted-subset donors had higher generation probabilities. Based on pairwise subsampling, the degree of clonotype sharing among donors was expected to be affected by sequencing depth. The genetic and exposure-history diversity represented was limited by the small number of donors. Sampling was limited to blood, and TCR repertoires in tissue likely differ from TCR repertoires in blood.

Healthy HIV-negative adults with no recently reported acute infections or vaccinations were included as donors. Only Caucasian adults living in Nashville, Tennessee, USA were represented among the donors. CD8 memory samples consisted of magnetically selected CD45RO+ cells combined with CCR7-negative CD45RA+ effector memory (TemRA) cells. Blood was collected by leukapheresis, and PBMCs were isolated by Ficoll-Histopaque density gradient centrifugation and then cryopreserved in liquid nitrogen vapor phase. Analytical flow cytometry was used to check the purity and quantity of each magnetically sorted T cell population. Genomic DNA was isolated from each sorted fraction and quantified by UV absorbance on a Nanodrop 2000c. Worth noting for this clone: The antigen it recognizes is unknown. One base away there is no much larger clone; base qualities are not given. The same CDR3 also results from other DNA sequences found in this sample.

The receptor was derived from a young man in good health. Some clones in this sample may be carry-over from other donors' samples. Sequenced sample: memory CD8+ T cells from PBMCs. Reading the label with the study, this specimen's cell subset or site is: CD45RO+ cells pooled with CCR7-negative TemRA cells.

The nucleotide sequence is TGCAGTGCCCCACCCGGATACGGCTACACCTTC. Its protein is CSAPPGYGYTF. The V gene is TRBV20-1 and the J gene is TRBJ1-2, with no confident D gene call. V is shortened by 6 bases, J by 8 bases, and the region joining them spans 13 bases. CDR1 and CDR2 are drawn from the germline V gene (reference sequence): DFQATT, SNEGSKA. The CDR3 runs 11 amino acids, cysteine and phenylalanine included. Only the CDR3 region is kept as DNA, spanning 33 bases read in frame from base 1.